Below, 9 T cell receptor beta chains from the same sample are listed, as sequenced in a study of cytomegalovirus exposure and HLA in healthy donors. The PCR contained 60 Vbeta and 13 Jbeta primers. TCRdb keeps only in-frame clones here, not all; method: immunoSEQ multiplex PCR. The repertoire holds approximately 100,000 clones, with roughly 76% as singletons. Material: PBMCs. These TCRs come from a woman between 40 and 55 years old in good health and CMV-seropositive.

The V gene is TRBV27, the J gene TRBJ2-5; D may be TRBD1 (5 bases). The V gene lost 3 bases and the J gene lost 2 bases, with 7 bases spanning the gap. Germline CDR1 reads MNHEY; CDR2 reads SMNVEV (reference sequence). The CDR3 loop spans 13 amino acids. This CDR3 reads CASSFRAQETQYF. CDR3 coding DNA: TGTGCCAGCAGTTTCAGGGCGCAAGAGACCCAGTACTTC.

The gene calls are TRBV21-1 and TRBJ1-5; TRBD1, as called in the table, went unchecked against the DNA. TRBV21-1 represents a pseudogene. This CDR3 is 17 amino acids long. The CDR3 region is CASSKALGARSNQPQHF. CDR3 sequence (DNA): TGTGCCAGCAGCAAAGCGCTAGGGGCTCGGAGCAATCAGCCCCAGCATTTT.

CDR3 sequence (DNA): TGTGCCAGCAGTGGACAAGTCCAGGGCGAAAAACTGTTTTTT. Its translation is CASSGQVQGEKLFF. The gene calls are TRBV2 and TRBJ1-4, with D tentatively TRBD1 (5 bases). The V end lost 4 bases, the J end lost 8 bases, and 14 bases lay between the germline ends. The CDR3 extends over 14 amino acids. From germline, CDR1 is SNHLY and CDR2 FYNNEI.

This clone appeared a few times. The gene calls are TRBV10-3 and TRBJ2-7; 7 bases are a match to TRBD1. The junction had 18 bases not matched to a gene; V was cut back by 10 bases and J by 6 bases. Per germline, CDR1 ENHRY and CDR2 SYGVKD. This CDR3 region has 15 residues. The CDR3: CASTPTTGFGTEQYF. Written as DNA, the CDR3 is TGTGCCAGTACACCAACGACAGGGTTTGGGACCGAGCAGTACTTC.

The J gene is TRBJ1-4, the V gene TRBV6-1; D is possibly TRBD1 (5 bases). V was trimmed by 1 base and J by 7 bases, leaving 16 bases between them. Germline V gives CDR1 MNHNS, CDR2 SASEGT. The CDR3 sequence is 16 residues long. DNA of the CDR3: TGTGCCAGCAGTGAAGAATCAGGGCGGGGGAGTGAAAAACTGTTTTTT. Amino acids: CASSEESGRGSEKLFF.

The genes are TRBV28 and TRBJ1-6; tentative D call: TRBD1 (5 bases). Trimming shortened V by 3 bases and J by 6 bases, and 12 bases separated the two germline ends. Germline assignment: CDR1 MDHEN and CDR2 SYDVKM. This CDR3 region has 15 residues. The CDR3, as DNA: TGTGCCAGCAGTTTTTCAAGCAGGGCTAATTCACCCCTCCACTTT. Protein sequence: CASSFSSRANSPLHF.

There are a few counts of this clone. The rearrangement links TRBV19 to TRBJ2-2; 7 bases are shared with TRBD1. CDR1 and CDR2 from the germline V gene are LNHDA and SQIVND (reference sequence). Unmatched junction bases numbered 12, after V lost 6 bases and J lost 5 bases. The CDR3 has 16 residues. CDR3 region: CASRDDRALRTGELFF. The CDR3 DNA reads TGTGCCAGTAGGGATGACAGGGCGTTAAGGACCGGGGAGCTGTTTTTT. Full variable domain (outside the CDR3, taken from reference TRBV19 and TRBJ2-2): DGGITQSPKYLFRKEGQNVTLSCEQNLNHDAMYWYRQDPGQGLRLIYYSQIVNDFQKGDIAEGYSVSREKKESFPLTVTSAQKNPTAFYLCASRDDRALRTGELFFGEGSRLTVL.

The chain has TRBV4-1 and TRBJ1-1, with D tentatively TRBD1 (5 bases). Per the germline V gene, CDR1 is MGHRA and CDR2 is YSYEKL. The CDR3 is 14 residues long. Trimming removed 0 bases at V and 1 base at J, with 6 bases between. CDR3 sequence reads: CASSQDQGNTEAFF. The CDR3 DNA reads as TGCGCCAGCAGCCAAGATCAGGGGAACACTGAAGCTTTCTTT.

V is TRBV5-6 and J is TRBJ1-4, with 10 bases matching TRBD1. The ends lost 5 bases at V and 2 bases at J; junction bases unmatched: 6. Germline V gene lookup returns CDR1 SGHDT and CDR2 YYEEEE. This CDR3 is built from 16 residues. The CDR3 nucleotides read TGTGCCAGCAGTACGGGACAGGGGTTCACTAATGAAAAACTGTTTTTT. This translates into CASSTGQGFTNEKLFF.